This TCR beta chain was sequenced in a study of cytomegalovirus exposure and HLA in healthy donors. General observations from the study: Most TCR sequences showed up rarely, but some public TCRs showed up in many donors.

PCR amplification relied on 60 Vbeta primers (plus 13 Jbeta primers). TCRdb's table, derived via immunoSEQ multiplex PCR, lists solely in-frame clones and lacks some. The data hold about 130,000 clones, with roughly four fifths observed a single time. Germline V CDR1 and CDR2: MDHEN, SYDVKM. The CDR3 runs 11 residues. For this clone: Its antigen is unidentified.

This clonotype was sampled from a male donor in good health and CMV-seropositive. The chain uses TRBV28 and TRBJ2-5; tentative D call: TRBD1 (5 bases). The J call could be wrong; TRBJ2-7 is a better fit for the DNA end. The sequenced sample consisted of PBMCs. The CDR3 bases are TGTGCCAGCAGTGACAGCTACGAGCAGTACTTC. Translation gives CASSDSYEQYF.